This record looks at one T cell receptor (beta chain) sequence and its context. What antigen it recognizes has not been identified. No much larger clone exists at a distance of one base, and base qualities are not known. The data stem from a study of blood T cells in healthy people across ages (dated by TCRdb to the mid-2010s). Background for the entire study: In model experiments, template switching captured roughly one uniquely barcoded TCR beta cDNA molecule for every two T cells. To track age-related changes in TCR beta repertoire diversity, the study relied on deep sequencing normalized with unique cDNA molecular identifiers. The donors were divided into four age groups: young (average around 17 years), middle-aged (roughly 40), aged (approximately 59) and long-lived (roughly 82). To avoid experimental bias, donors of different ages were spread randomly across the sequencing lanes. Two additional independent replicas of 1 million unique cDNA reads from the same blood draw were analyzed for two donors (one aged 18 to 29 and one aged 80 or older). Results the study describes overall, beyond this receptor: The percentage of naive T cells measured by flow cytometry correlated strongly with observed TCR beta diversity. Donor CMV infection status was unknown, potentially confounding age-related changes in expanded clonotypes. Bulk unsorted PBMC profiling prevented conclusive comparison of naive and antigen-experienced compartments. As age increased, observed TCR beta diversity per million T cells dropped in a roughly linear way, and a significant reduction was already evident by age around 41. Compared with the aged group, the long-lived group had more naive CD4+ T cells, fewer expanded clones and increased TCR diversity, a pattern suggesting age selection. Estimates of total diversity from one million sequenced T cells were regarded as lower bounds and underestimates.

As encoded in the germline V gene, CDR1 is ENHRY while CDR2 is SYGVKD. The CDR3 contains 13 residues, cysteine and phenylalanine counted. Only the CDR3 DNA is retained, 39 bases long and in frame from the first base. The donors were roughly 40 Caucasian individuals from Russia, aged roughly 6 to 100 years, who were systemically healthy. Each donor gave ten milliliters of peripheral blood, drawn into EDTA-treated Vacutainer tubes. Ficoll-Paque density-gradient centrifugation was used to isolate PBMCs, with at least 7 million per sample. Total RNA, at least 5 micrograms per sample, was extracted from PBMCs with Trizol reagent. Naive CD45RAhigh/CD27high T cell percentages were measured by flow cytometry on a PBMC aliquot from every donor. The library was prepared using 5' RACE. The reads were generated on an Illumina HiSeq 2500. A second PCR of about 7 to 12 cycles was performed with a sample-barcoded 5' primer and a J-beta primer mix. A unique molecular identifier was introduced onto each TCR beta cDNA molecule by a template-switch 5' adaptor carrying 12 random nucleotides. Each sample yielded at least 2.5 million CDR3-containing paired-end reads. First-strand cDNA was synthesized from all RNA with the Mint cDNA synthesis kit, primed by a TRBC-specific oligonucleotide. Following uracil-DNA glycosylase treatment, a first 18-cycle PCR with universal primers M1SS and BC2_uni_R was performed on all cDNA. In the original analysis: For normalization, 1 million high-quality reads were randomly selected from each sample, with every read carrying a distinct molecular identifier. Instead of being binned into consensus sequences, reads with shared molecular identifiers were discarded. MiTCR, with a Q25 quality threshold and the strictest error-elimination algorithm, was used for CDR3 identification, clonotype clustering and error correction. Lower-bound total TCR beta diversity was estimated with a nonparametric unseen species model using Euler transformation. TCRdb reworked the public reads: Q25 trimming with fastp, MiXCR clone assembly, productive beta chains retained. Under each unique CDR3 protein, matching rows form one entry showing the most common genes and DNA. In this record, the V and J calls reflect TCRdb's handling and not the investigators' own analysis. The sample table lists about 1,600,000 distinct CDR3 sequences, roughly 45% of them with a count of one. Together, the top ten hold around 8% of the sample.

Sequenced input: blood. The receptor was derived from a woman between 18 and 29 years old in good health. The chain joins TRBV10-3 to TRBJ2-4; the junction holds 8 bases that match TRBD1. Matching the DNA end better, TRBJ2-7 makes the J call doubtful. CDR3 sequence: CAISGQGANEQYF. The nucleotides are TGTGCCATCTCAGGCCAGGGGGCGAACGAGCAGTACTTC.